This T cell receptor beta chain was documented in a study of shared clonotypes between healthy human individuals (dated by TCRdb to the early 2020s). As for the study more broadly: Two women and three men aged 18 to 49 years were included in the cohort. Per donor, three plates each were used for CD4 naive and CD4 memory, two for CD8 naive, and one for CD8 memory. To estimate repertoire size and how much clonotypes are shared between individuals, the study performed deep sequencing of blood TCR repertoires from roughly five healthy adults. Different laboratories and diverse techniques were used to prepare libraries and sequence TCR repertoires, to increase sequencing depth and limit assay-specific biases. Leukapheresis yielded between about 0.85 and 10 billion PBMCs per donor.

Healthy HIV-negative adults with no recently reported acute infections or vaccinations were included as donors. All donors were Caucasian adults living in Nashville, Tennessee, USA. Magnetic negative selection was used to enrich CD4+ T cells, after which naive cells were positively selected on CD45RA and the negative fraction became the memory subset. Blood was obtained by leukapheresis, after which PBMCs were separated by Ficoll-Histopaque density gradient centrifugation and cryopreserved in liquid nitrogen vapor phase. Analytical flow cytometry was used to check the purity and quantity of each magnetically sorted T cell population. Genomic DNA was isolated from every sorted fraction and measured by UV absorbance on a Nanodrop 2000c. As regards this clone: Its antigen target is currently unknown. Base qualities were left out, and no much larger clone turns up one base away.

Study-level results and caveats: Based on pairwise subsampling, the degree of clonotype sharing among donors was expected to be affected by sequencing depth. Because the study included only a small number of donors, the genetic and exposure-history diversity represented was limited. Naive subsets generally had larger estimated clonotype richness than memory subsets. Across four donors, 4.5% to 6.5% of naive CD4, roughly 3.4% of naive CD8, about 2% of memory CD4, and roughly 0.41% of memory CD8 clonotypes were shared. Clonotypes shared by all four sorted-subset donors showed higher generation probabilities than non-shared clonotypes. Sampling was limited to blood, and TCR repertoires in tissue likely differ from TCR repertoires in blood. Even with the large sequencing depth, rarefaction of the sorted-subset datasets indicated that sequencing was incomplete.

Using the deep immunoSEQ assay, multiplex PCR amplified TCR CDR3 regions from genomic DNA. For each cell subset, the extracted genomic DNA was distributed evenly across all wells of several immunoSEQ 96-well plates, and each plate served as one replicate. For sorted subsets, each replicate PCR was loaded with around 220 ng genomic DNA, equivalent to about 30,000 T cell genomes. The purified libraries were quantified using a Qubit 3.0 fluorometer, sized with a Bioanalyzer 2100, and then quantified again using the KAPA Library Quantification kit. Every immunoSEQ 96-well plate was sequenced on a separate single-read 150-cycle Illumina NextSeq 550 flow cell. From the authors' description of their analysis: The immunoSEQ output contained only junctional sequences without quality scores, so filtering could not match that applied to full-length reads. To assign V/J genes and CDR3, sequences were annotated using PyIR, a Python wrapper for IgBLAST v1.9, with IMGT germline references. Reads with weak V/J assignments (E-value above 1e-6), missing CDR3, stop codons, out-of-frame junctions, or ambiguous translated residues were removed. A V3J clonotype was defined by an identical inferred V gene, J gene, and CDR3 amino acid sequence. The percentage overlap between two repertoires was calculated by dividing the number of shared unique clonotypes by the size of the smaller repertoire. Richness of each repertoire was evaluated using RTK rarefaction, the Chao1 estimator, and Recon v2.1 estimates of unobserved clonotypes. OLGA was used to compute generation probabilities for all TCRbeta clonotypes that the gDNA method yielded from a handful of donors. As stored in TCRdb, this immuneACCESS dataset retains in-frame rearrangements with V and J assigned. A fraction of the clones does not appear; measured against another copy, unresolved V genes explain less than half of the discrepancy, and the remainder lacks a known reason. For V, J and clone size, that table is used; D and trimming come from the DNA. For this sample there are 2 million to 3 million clones; 80% to 95% appear just once. The ten largest clones represent about 0.34% of the sample.

From its cysteine to its phenylalanine, the CDR3 spans 17 amino acids. The DNA shown is the 51-base CDR3, in frame from base 1. Per the germline V gene, SGDLS is the CDR1 and YYNGEE is the CDR2. Ends trimmed: V by 3 bases, J by 4 bases; bases unmatched to a gene: 15. The sequence derives from a man younger than 35 in good health. Some clones in this sample may be carry-over from other donors' samples. The chain couples TRBV9 to TRBJ1-1; 7 bases in the junction line up with TRBD1. Sequencing was done on a sample of naive CD4+ T cells from PBMCs. The cell subset or site label on this specimen signifies: CD45RA+ positively selected. DNA sequence: TGTGCCAGCAGCGAGCTGGGACAGTGGGGGGGTGGCACTGAAGCTTTCTTT. Protein translation: CASSELGQWGGGTEAFF.